These T cell receptor beta chains were read from a single sample in a study of cytomegalovirus exposure and HLA in healthy donors. Here immunoSEQ multiplex PCR was the method, and the copy in TCRdb shows in-frame clones only, minus some. This table has about 160,000 clones, 77% appearing once. Sequencing used PBMCs. The source is a woman under 40 in good health and CMV-seronegative. CDR3s include the opening cysteine and the closing phenylalanine or tryptophan. D genes are given only for firm matches. Clone size appears in some rows only: once, few, many, or a class for an expanded clone.

j_call clone_size d_call v_call cdr3_aa cdr3_nt
TRBJ1-3 - - TRBV5-4 CASSLGQIGNTIYF TGTGCCAGCAGCTTGGGACAGATTGGAAACACCATATATTTT
TRBJ1-1 - - TRBV28 CASRQGRTEAFF TGTGCCAGCAGGCAGGGGCGCACTGAAGCTTTCTTT
TRBJ2-5 - TRBD1 TRBV7-3 CASSRDRGRQETQYF TGTGCCAGCAGCCGGGACAGGGGACGCCAAGAGACCCAGTACTTC
TRBJ1-2 - TRBD1 TRBV9 CASSVGQGNYGYTF TGTGCCAGCAGCGTAGGACAGGGGAACTATGGCTACACCTTC
TRBJ2-1 - TRBD2 TRBV4-3 CASSQHLAGAGYNEQFF TGCGCCAGCAGCCAACACTTAGCGGGAGCGGGCTACAATGAGCAGTTCTTC
TRBJ2-3 - - TRBV16 CASSQSGGVSTDTQYF TGTGCCAGCAGCCAATCAGGCGGGGTTAGCACAGATACGCAGTATTTT
TRBJ1-1 once - TRBV14 CASSQTTPGNTEAFF TGTGCCAGCAGCCAGACTACCCCAGGGAACACTGAAGCTTTCTTT
TRBJ1-5 - - TRBV12-5 CASGLVDSREGRSNQPQHF TGTGCTAGTGGTTTGGTAGATTCTAGGGAAGGGAGATCCAATCAGCCCCAGCATTTT
TRBJ2-1 - TRBD2 TRBV30 CAWSGGLAGVGNEQFF TGTGCCTGGAGCGGGGGACTAGCGGGGGTCGGCAATGAGCAGTTCTTC
TRBJ2-3 few TRBD2 TRBV7-3 CASSLLGGEDTQYF TGTGCCAGCAGCCTCCTCGGGGGGGAAGATACGCAGTATTTT
TRBJ2-2 - - TRBV10-3 CAISESRRGTGELFF TGTGCCATCAGTGAGTCTCGCAGGGGCACCGGGGAGCTGTTTTTT
TRBJ2-1 - TRBD2 TRBV7-3 CASSSRRTSGRSLDEQFF TGTGCCAGCAGCTCCCGTAGGACTAGCGGGAGATCGTTAGATGAGCAGTTCTTC
TRBJ2-1 - - TRBV30 CAWSALGNEQFF TGTGCCTGGAGCGCCCTAGGAAATGAGCAGTTCTTC
TRBJ2-7 - TRBD2 TRBV5-4 CASSFGGGYVEQYF TGTGCCAGCAGCTTCGGGGGGGGCTACGTCGAGCAGTACTTC
TRBJ2-7 - - TRBV6-1 CASSEALPYEQYF TGTGCCAGCAGTGAAGCGCTACCCTACGAGCAGTACTTC
TRBJ2-2 - - TRBV5-4 CASSSKTGRNTGELFF TGTGCCAGCAGTTCGAAGACAGGAAGGAACACCGGGGAGCTGTTTTTT
TRBJ1-2 - - TRBV9 CASSPGGGSYGYTF TGTGCCAGCAGCCCGGGGGGGGGAAGCTATGGCTACACCTTC
TRBJ2-7 - - TRBV7-2 CASSFLPSSYEQYF TGTGCCAGCAGCTTTTTACCGAGCTCCTACGAGCAGTACTTC